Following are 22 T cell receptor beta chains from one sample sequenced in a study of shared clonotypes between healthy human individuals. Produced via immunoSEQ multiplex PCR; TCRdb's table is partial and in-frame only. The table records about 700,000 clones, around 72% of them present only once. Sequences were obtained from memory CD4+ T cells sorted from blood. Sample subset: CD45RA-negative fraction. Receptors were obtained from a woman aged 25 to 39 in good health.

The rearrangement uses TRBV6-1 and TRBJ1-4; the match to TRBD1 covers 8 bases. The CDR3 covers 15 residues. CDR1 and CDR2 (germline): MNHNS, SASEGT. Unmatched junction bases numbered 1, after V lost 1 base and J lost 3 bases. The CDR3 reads CASSEGDRPNEKLFF. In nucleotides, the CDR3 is TGTGCCAGCAGTGAAGGGGACAGGCCTAATGAAAAACTGTTTTTT.

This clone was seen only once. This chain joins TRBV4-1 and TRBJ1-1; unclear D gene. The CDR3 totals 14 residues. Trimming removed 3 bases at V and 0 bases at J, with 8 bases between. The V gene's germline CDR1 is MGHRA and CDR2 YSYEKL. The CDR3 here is CASSQPSMNTEAFF. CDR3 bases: TGCGCCAGCAGCCAGCCGTCTATGAACACTGAAGCTTTCTTT.

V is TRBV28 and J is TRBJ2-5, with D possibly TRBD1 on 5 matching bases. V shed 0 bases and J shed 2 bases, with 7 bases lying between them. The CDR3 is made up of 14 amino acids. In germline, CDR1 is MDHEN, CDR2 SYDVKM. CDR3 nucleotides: TGTGCCAGCAGTTTATGGAAGGGGCAAGAGACCCAGTACTTC. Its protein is CASSLWKGQETQYF.

The CDR3 DNA sequence: TGTGCCAGCAGCTCTATGCTGGGAGGGGACTACGAGCAGTACTTC. Translated: CASSSMLGGDYEQYF. The V gene is TRBV14, the J gene TRBJ2-7, with TRBD2 matching over 7 bases. Germline assignment: CDR1 SGHDN and CDR2 FVKESK. The CDR3 has 15 residues. V was clipped by 5 bases and J by 3 bases; unmatched bases: 10.

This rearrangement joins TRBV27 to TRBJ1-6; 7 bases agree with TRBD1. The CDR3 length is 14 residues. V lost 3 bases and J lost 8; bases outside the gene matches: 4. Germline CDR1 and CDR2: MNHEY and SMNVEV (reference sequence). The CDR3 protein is CASSLEQGDSPLHF. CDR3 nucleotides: TGTGCCAGCAGTTTGGAGCAGGGGGATTCACCCCTCCACTTT.

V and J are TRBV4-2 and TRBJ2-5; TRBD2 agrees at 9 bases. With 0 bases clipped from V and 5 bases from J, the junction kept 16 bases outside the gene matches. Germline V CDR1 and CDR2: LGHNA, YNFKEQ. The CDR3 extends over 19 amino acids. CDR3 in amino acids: CASSQEGIGLAGPGETQYF. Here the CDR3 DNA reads TGTGCCAGCAGCCAAGAAGGGATCGGGCTAGCGGGGCCCGGGGAGACCCAGTACTTC.

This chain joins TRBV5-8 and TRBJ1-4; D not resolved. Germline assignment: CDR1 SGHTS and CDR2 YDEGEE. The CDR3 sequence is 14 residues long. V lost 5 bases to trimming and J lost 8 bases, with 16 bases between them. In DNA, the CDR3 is TGTGCCAGCAGTTTCCCGCCACAAATGGAAAAACTGTTTTTT. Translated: CASSFPPQMEKLFF.

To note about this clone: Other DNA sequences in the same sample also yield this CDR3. The CDR3 coding sequence is TGCGCCAGCAGCCAAGACCCGGGACCCAGCTACGAGCAGTACTTC. It translates to CASSQDPGPSYEQYF. This chain connects TRBV4-1 to TRBJ2-7, with D tentatively TRBD1 or TRBD2 (5 bases each). The germline CDR1 and CDR2 sequences are MGHRA and YSYEKL. V was cut by 0 bases and J by 3 bases, with 12 bases left in between. The CDR3 contains 15 residues.

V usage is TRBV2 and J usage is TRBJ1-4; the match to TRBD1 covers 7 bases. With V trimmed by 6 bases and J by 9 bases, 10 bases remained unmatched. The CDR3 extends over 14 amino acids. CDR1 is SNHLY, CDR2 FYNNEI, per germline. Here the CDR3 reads CASRWDSLPKKLFF. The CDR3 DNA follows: TGTGCCAGCAGATGGGACAGCCTTCCGAAAAAACTGTTTTTT.

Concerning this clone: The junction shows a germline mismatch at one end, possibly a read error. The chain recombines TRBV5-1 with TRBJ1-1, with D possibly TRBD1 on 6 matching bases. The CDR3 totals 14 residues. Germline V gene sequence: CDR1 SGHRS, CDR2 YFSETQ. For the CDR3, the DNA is TGCGCCAGCAGCTTTGAGACAGGCGCCACTAAAGCTTTCTTT. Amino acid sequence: CASSFETGATKAFF.

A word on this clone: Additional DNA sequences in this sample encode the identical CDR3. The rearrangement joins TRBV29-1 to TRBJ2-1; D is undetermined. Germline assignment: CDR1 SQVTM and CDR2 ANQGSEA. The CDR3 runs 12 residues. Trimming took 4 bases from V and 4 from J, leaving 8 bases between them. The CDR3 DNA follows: TGCAGCGTTGGGACGGATTACAATGAGCAGTTCTTC. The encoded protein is CSVGTDYNEQFF.

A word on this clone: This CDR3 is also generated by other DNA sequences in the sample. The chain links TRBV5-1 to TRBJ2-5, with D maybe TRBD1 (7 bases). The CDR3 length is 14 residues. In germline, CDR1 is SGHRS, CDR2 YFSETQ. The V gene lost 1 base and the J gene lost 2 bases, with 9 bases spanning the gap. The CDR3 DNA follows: TGCGCCAGCAGCTTGTCAGGGGGGCAAGAGACCCAGTACTTC. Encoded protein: CASSLSGGQETQYF.

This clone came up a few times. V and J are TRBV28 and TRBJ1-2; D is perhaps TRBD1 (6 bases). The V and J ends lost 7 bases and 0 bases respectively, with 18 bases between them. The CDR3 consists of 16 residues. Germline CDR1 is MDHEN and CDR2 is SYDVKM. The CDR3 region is CASIPSGGLTNYGYTF. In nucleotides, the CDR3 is TGTGCCAGCATCCCATCGGGGGGCCTAACTAACTATGGCTACACCTTC.

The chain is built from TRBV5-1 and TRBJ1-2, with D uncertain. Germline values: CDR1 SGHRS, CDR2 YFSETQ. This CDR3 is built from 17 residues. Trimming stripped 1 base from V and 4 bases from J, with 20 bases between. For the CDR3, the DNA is TGCGCCAGCAGCTTGTTGGTGGGGAAGGGATTCGGCTATGGCTACACCTTC. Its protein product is CASSLLVGKGFGYGYTF.

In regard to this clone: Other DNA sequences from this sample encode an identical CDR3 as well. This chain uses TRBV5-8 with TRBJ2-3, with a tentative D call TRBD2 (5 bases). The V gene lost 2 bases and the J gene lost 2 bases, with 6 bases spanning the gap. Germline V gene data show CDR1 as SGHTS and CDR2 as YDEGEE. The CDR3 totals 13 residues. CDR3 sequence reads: CASSFGLTDTQYF. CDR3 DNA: TGTGCCAGCAGCTTCGGACTCACAGATACGCAGTATTTT. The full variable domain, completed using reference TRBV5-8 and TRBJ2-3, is EAGVTQSPTHLIKTRGQQATLRCSPISGHTSVYWYQQALGLGLQFLLWYDEGEERNRGNFPPRFSGRQFPNYSSELNVNALELEDSALYLCASSFGLTDTQYFGPGTRLTVL.

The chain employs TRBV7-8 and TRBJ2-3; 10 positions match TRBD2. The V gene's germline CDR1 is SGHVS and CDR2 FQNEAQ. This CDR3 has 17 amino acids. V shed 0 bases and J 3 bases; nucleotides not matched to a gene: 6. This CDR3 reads CASSLAPPSGRTDTQYF. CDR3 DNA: TGTGCCAGCAGCTTAGCGCCCCCTAGCGGGAGAACAGATACGCAGTATTTT. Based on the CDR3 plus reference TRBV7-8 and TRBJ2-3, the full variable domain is GAGVSQSPRYKVAKRGQDVALRCDPISGHVSLFWYQQALGQGPEFLTYFQNEAQLDKSGLPSDRFFAERPEGSVSTLKIQRTQQEDSAVYLCASSLAPPSGRTDTQYFGPGTRLTVL.

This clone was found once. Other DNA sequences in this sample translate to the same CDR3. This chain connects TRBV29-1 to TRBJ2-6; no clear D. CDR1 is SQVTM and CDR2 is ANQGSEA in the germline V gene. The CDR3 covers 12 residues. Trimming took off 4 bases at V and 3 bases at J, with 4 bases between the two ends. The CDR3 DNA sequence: TGCAGCGTTGGCGGTGGGGCCAACGTCCTGACTTTC. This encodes CSVGGGANVLTF.

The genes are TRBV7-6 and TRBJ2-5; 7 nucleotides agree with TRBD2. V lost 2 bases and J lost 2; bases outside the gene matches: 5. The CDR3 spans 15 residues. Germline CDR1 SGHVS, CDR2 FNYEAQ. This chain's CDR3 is CASSLSGTKQETQYF. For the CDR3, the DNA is TGTGCCAGCAGCTTAAGCGGGACGAAACAAGAGACCCAGTACTTC. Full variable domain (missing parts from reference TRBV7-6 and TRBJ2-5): GAGVSQSPRYKVTKRGQDVALRCDPISGHVSLYWYRQALGQGPEFLTYFNYEAQQDKSGLPNDRFSAERPEGSISTLTIQRTEQRDSAMYRCASSLSGTKQETQYFGPGTRLLVL.

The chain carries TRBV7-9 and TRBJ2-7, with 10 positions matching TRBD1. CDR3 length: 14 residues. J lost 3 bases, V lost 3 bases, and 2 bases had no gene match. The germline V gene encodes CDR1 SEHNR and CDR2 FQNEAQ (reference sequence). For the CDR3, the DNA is TGTGCCAGCAGCTTCGGGACAGGGGACTACGAGCAGTACTTC. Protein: CASSFGTGDYEQYF.

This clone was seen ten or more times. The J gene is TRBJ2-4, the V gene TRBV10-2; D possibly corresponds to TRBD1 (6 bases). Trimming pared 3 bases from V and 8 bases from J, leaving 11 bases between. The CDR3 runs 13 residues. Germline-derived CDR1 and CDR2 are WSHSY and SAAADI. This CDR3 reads CASSEGRGDIQYF. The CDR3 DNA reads TGCGCCAGCAGTGAAGGCAGGGGAGACATTCAGTACTTC.

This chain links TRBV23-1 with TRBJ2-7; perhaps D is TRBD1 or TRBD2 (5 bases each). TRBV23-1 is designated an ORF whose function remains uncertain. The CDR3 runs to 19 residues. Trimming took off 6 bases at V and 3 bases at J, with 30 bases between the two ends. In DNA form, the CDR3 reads TGCGCCAGCAGCCAACAAGGGGATAGGGACCCTGGGAAAGGCTACGAGCAGTACTTC. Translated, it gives CASSQQGDRDPGKGYEQYF.

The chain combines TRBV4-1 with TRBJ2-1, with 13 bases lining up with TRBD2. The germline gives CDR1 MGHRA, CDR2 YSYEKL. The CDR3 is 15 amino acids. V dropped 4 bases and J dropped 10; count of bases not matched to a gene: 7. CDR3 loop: CASSLGLAGEFEQFF. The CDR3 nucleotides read TGCGCCAGCAGCCTAGGACTAGCGGGAGAATTCGAGCAGTTCTTC.